This T cell receptor (beta chain) was observed in a study of blood T cell repertoires in COVID-19. Study-level background: The United States, Italy and Spain were the sources of the acute and convalescent COVID-19 samples.

Sequenced by immunoSEQ multiplex PCR; TCRdb stores in-frame clones only, minus some. Of fewer than 150,000 clones listed, around nine tenths are singletons. Germline CDR1 SQVTM, CDR2 ANQGSEA. The CDR3 has 11 residues. V lost 2 bases, J lost 4 bases, and 4 bases lay in between. Sequencing was done on a sample of peripheral blood. This receptor was obtained from a man over 45 with active or convalescent COVID-19. The chain employs TRBV29-1 and TRBJ2-3; no reliable D call. This CDR3 reads CSVERADTQYF. The CDR3 nucleotides read TGCAGCGTTGAACGGGCAGATACGCAGTATTTT.